What follows are 25 T cell receptor beta chains derived from one specimen sequenced in a study of beta chain features in type 1 diabetes. The whole isolated RNA underwent reverse transcription, so sequencing captured expressed TCRB transcripts. The protocol was immunoSEQ multiplex PCR, while the TCRdb copy is restricted to in-frame clones and leaves out a portion. The data show 300,000 to 400,000 clones, approximately 9.9% seen once. The sequencing input was naive CD4+ T cells from blood. The receptors here all came from a woman in her 30s in good health.

This clone was observed a handful of times. The chain couples TRBV7-3 to TRBJ2-7; D unclear. Between the trimmed V and J ends, which lost 4 bases and 2 bases, there was a span of 6 bases. Germline lookup yields CDR1 SGHTA and CDR2 FQGTGA. The CDR3 is 12 residues long. The CDR3 sequence is CASSSRTYEQYF. Written as DNA, the CDR3 is TGTGCCAGCAGCTCGAGAACCTACGAGCAGTACTTC.

This clone was seen a few times. The chain couples TRBV30 to TRBJ2-5; D is undetermined. Trimming cost V 0 bases and J 3 bases, with 8 bases left between them. This CDR3 region has 13 residues. CDR1 and CDR2 from the germline V gene are GTSNPN and SVGIG (reference sequence). For the CDR3, the DNA is TGTGCCTGGAGTGTAAATCTAAAAGAGACCCAGTACTTC. It encodes CAWSVNLKETQYF.

Turning to this clone: The sample holds other DNA sequences that translate to the same CDR3. This chain uses TRBV6-5 with TRBJ1-1; TRBD1 is a possible D gene (5 bases). Per germline, CDR1 MNHEY and CDR2 SVGAGI. V lost 2 bases and J 5 bases, leaving 9 bases between the germline ends. This CDR3 has 13 amino acids. As DNA, the CDR3 is TGTGCCAGCAGTTACGAAGGGGATACTGAAGCTTTCTTT. It codes for CASSYEGDTEAFF.

V and J are TRBV6-1 and TRBJ2-5; 8 nucleotides align to TRBD1. V lost 10 bases, J lost 9 bases, and 19 bases stayed unmatched. CDR3 length: 15 residues. The V gene's germline CDR1 is MNHNS and CDR2 SASEGT. CDR3 amino acids: CATIWAQGAFEAQYF. The CDR3 nucleotides read TGTGCCACTATCTGGGCGCAGGGGGCTTTCGAAGCCCAGTACTTC.

The chain has TRBV2 and TRBJ2-1; 7 bases line up with TRBD1. V shed 6 bases and J 2 bases; nucleotides not matched to a gene: 4. The germline gives CDR1 SNHLY, CDR2 FYNNEI. This CDR3 is 14 amino acids long. CDR3 nucleotide sequence: TGTGCCAGCAGGGGGGACAGCACCTACAATGAGCAGTTCTTC. Protein product: CASRGDSTYNEQFF.

This clone has just a few counts. The chain is built from TRBV2 and TRBJ2-7; D perhaps matches TRBD1 (6 bases). This CDR3 is 14 amino acids long. Germline V gene data show CDR1 as SNHLY and CDR2 as FYNNEI. Trimming took off 8 bases at V and 4 bases at J, with 18 bases between the two ends. In DNA form, the CDR3 reads TGTGCCAGCCTGAGAGACAGGACGATATACGAGCAGTACTTC. Encoded protein: CASLRDRTIYEQYF.

The rearrangement joins TRBV15 to TRBJ2-1; D call uncertain. Germline values: CDR1 LNHNV, CDR2 YYDKDF (reference sequence). The V gene lost 0 bases and the J gene lost 0 bases, with 12 bases spanning the gap. CDR3 length equals 17 residues. This chain's CDR3 is CATSRDKRPGSYNEQFF. The DNA for the CDR3 is TGTGCCACCAGCAGAGATAAAAGACCAGGCTCCTACAATGAGCAGTTCTTC.

CDR3 region: CASSFEASGYNEQFF. CDR3 DNA sequence: TGTGCCAGCAGCTTCGAGGCTAGCGGGTACAATGAGCAGTTCTTC. V gene TRBV7-2 combines with J gene TRBJ2-1, with 8 bases lining up with TRBD2. The CDR3 totals 15 residues. After removal of 3 bases from V and 4 bases from J, the junction contained 5 bases not matched to a gene. Germline V gives CDR1 SGHTA, CDR2 FQGNSA.

The chain couples TRBV6-6 to TRBJ2-7; D is uncertain. Trimming shortened V by 0 bases and J by 2 bases, and 11 bases separated the two germline ends. The CDR3 is made up of 15 amino acids. The germline CDR1 and CDR2 sequences are MNHNY and SVGAGI (reference sequence). CDR3 sequence (DNA): TGTGCCAGCAGTTACTCGAGGATAGGTACCTACGAGCAGTACTTC. This gives the protein CASSYSRIGTYEQYF.

The chain joins TRBV6-5 to TRBJ2-7; TRBD1 matches at 8 bases. Germline values: CDR1 MNHEY, CDR2 SVGAGI. This CDR3 region has 15 residues. V lost 6 bases, J lost 2 bases, and 9 bases stayed unmatched. The CDR3 bases are TGTGCCAGCAGGACTTTAAACAGGGGGACCTACGAGCAGTACTTC. Translated: CASRTLNRGTYEQYF.

A few counts support this clone. This chain uses TRBV10-3 with TRBJ2-7; 10 nucleotides agree with TRBD1. Trimming took 7 bases from V and 8 from J; bases not matched to a gene: 11. The CDR3 covers 14 residues. CDR1 and CDR2 (germline): ENHRY, SYGVKD. In DNA form, the CDR3 reads TGTGCCATCACTCCGGACAGGGGGTTTGGCCAGCAGTACTTC. As protein: CAITPDRGFGQQYF.

The V call is TRBV6-5, the J call TRBJ2-1, with 9 bases fitting TRBD2. This CDR3 comprises 14 residues. The V segment lost 9 bases and the J segment 5 bases; nucleotides outside the gene matches: 8. CDR1 is MNHEY and CDR2 is SVGAGI in the germline V gene. The CDR3, as DNA: TGTGCCAGTTATAGCGGGAGCGGTAACAATGAGCAGTTCTTC. As protein: CASYSGSGNNEQFF.

This CDR3 is CASSRKTGGRETQYF. The CDR3 DNA follows: TGTGCCAGCAGCAGGAAAACAGGGGGGAGAGAGACCCAGTACTTC. The chain uses TRBV5-4 and TRBJ2-5; 8 bases are shared with TRBD1. The CDR3 contains 15 residues. The V segment lost 4 bases and the J segment 4 bases; nucleotides outside the gene matches: 9. Germline V CDR1 and CDR2: SGHNT, YYREEE (reference sequence).

The CDR3 sequence: CSENREPNTEAFF. The CDR3 DNA reads as TGCAGCGAGAACAGGGAACCTAACACTGAAGCTTTCTTT. The chain is built from TRBV29-1 and TRBJ1-1, with TRBD1 as a possible D gene (6 bases). The CDR3 is 13 amino acids. Trimming took 7 bases from V and 2 from J, leaving 14 bases between them. Germline values: CDR1 SQVTM, CDR2 ANQGSEA.

CDR3 DNA: TGTGCCAGCAGCTTGCGAACAGGTCACCAAGAGACCCAGTACTTC. Translated, it gives CASSLRTGHQETQYF. This sequence joins TRBV5-4 and TRBJ2-5, with D maybe TRBD1 (5 bases). Germline assignment: CDR1 SGHNT and CDR2 YYREEE (reference sequence). The CDR3 extends over 15 amino acids. V dropped 1 base and J dropped 0 bases, with 10 bases sitting between them.

Only a few counts were recorded for this clone. The chain's CDR3 is CAISEKQDYEQYF. CDR3 nucleotides: TGTGCCATCAGTGAGAAACAGGATTACGAGCAGTACTTC. The V and J genes are TRBV10-3 and TRBJ2-7; a possible D gene is TRBD1 (5 bases). V lost 2 bases and J lost 4, with 9 bases in between. Germline V CDR1 and CDR2: ENHRY, SYGVKD. This CDR3 is built from 13 residues.

This chain links TRBV29-1 with TRBJ2-2; 14 nucleotides align to TRBD2. The J segment lost 4 bases and the V segment lost 4 bases, leaving 5 bases of the junction unmatched. Germline CDR1 reads SQVTM; CDR2 reads ANQGSEA. This CDR3 is built from 16 residues. CDR3: CSVGPGLAGVTGELFF. Written as DNA, the CDR3 is TGCAGCGTTGGGCCGGGACTAGCGGGAGTCACCGGGGAGCTGTTTTTT.

CDR3 in amino acids: CASSFGADTQYF. Here the CDR3 DNA reads TGTGCCAGCAGTTTTGGAGCTGATACGCAGTATTTT. The gene calls are TRBV27 and TRBJ2-3; no reliable D call. Germline V gene sequence: CDR1 MNHEY, CDR2 SMNVEV (reference sequence). Trimming removed 3 bases from V and 6 bases from J, with 7 bases in between. This CDR3 comprises 12 residues.

The chain links TRBV5-1 to TRBJ2-5, with 10 bases matching TRBD2. The J call may be faulty, since TRBJ2-7 better matches the DNA end. CDR1 SGHRS and CDR2 YFSETQ come from the germline V gene. There are 15 residues in the CDR3. The CDR3 sequence: CASSRSSGSSYEQYF. The DNA for the CDR3 is TGCGCCAGCAGCCGATCTAGCGGGAGTTCCTACGAGCAGTACTTC.

The rearrangement uses TRBV5-1 and TRBJ1-2; TRBD1 is a possible D gene (6 bases). Deletions cut 0 bases from V and 4 bases from J, with 13 bases between. Looked up from germline, CDR1 is SGHRS and CDR2 is YFSETQ. The CDR3 sequence is 15 residues long. The CDR3 region is CASSLDGQNIYGYTF. CDR3 in DNA: TGCGCCAGCAGCTTGGATGGACAGAACATCTATGGCTACACCTTC.

This clone was counted between two and nine times. V usage is TRBV2 and J usage is TRBJ2-2; D is unresolved. Germline loops: CDR1 SNHLY, CDR2 FYNNEI. The CDR3 extends over 14 amino acids. The ends were cut back, 7 bases at V and 3 bases at J, with 12 bases in the middle. The CDR3 spells CASMWAVDTGELFF. The CDR3 DNA reads TGTGCCAGCATGTGGGCAGTCGACACCGGGGAGCTGTTTTTT.

V is TRBV28 and J is TRBJ1-5; 8 bases align to TRBD1. Per germline, CDR1 MDHEN and CDR2 SYDVKM. V was pared by 7 bases and J by 2 bases, with 10 bases of the junction left unmatched. The CDR3 sequence is 16 residues long. The DNA for the CDR3 is TGTGCCAGCACTAGAGCTGGACAGGGAGGCAATCAGCCCCAGCATTTT. It specifies CASTRAGQGGNQPQHF. The whole variable domain, remainder taken from reference TRBV28 and TRBJ1-5, is DVKVTQSSRYLVKRTGEKVFLECVQDMDHENMFWYRQDPGLGLRLIYFSYDVKMKEKGDIPEGYSVSREKKERFSLILESASTNQTSMYLCASTRAGQGGNQPQHFGDGTRLSIL.

This clone was observed a handful of times. The chain joins TRBV28 to TRBJ2-7; no clear D gene. The V and J ends lost 8 bases and 2 bases respectively, with 10 bases between them. Germline V gene data show CDR1 as MDHEN and CDR2 as SYDVKM. The CDR3 runs to 12 residues. The CDR3 sequence: CASRRVTYEQYF. The CDR3 nucleotides are TGTGCCAGCCGACGGGTGACCTACGAGCAGTACTTC.

This clone was seen a few times. V and J are TRBV18 and TRBJ1-2; D might be TRBD1 (6 bases). From germline, CDR1 is KGHSH and CDR2 LQKENI. Trimming shortened V by 8 bases and J by 0 bases, and 16 bases separated the two germline ends. The CDR3 is 15 amino acids. CDR3 sequence reads: CASRMTGTANYGYTF. The CDR3, as DNA: TGTGCCAGCCGGATGACAGGAACAGCTAACTATGGCTACACCTTC.

This clone was detected only a few times. The CDR3 sequence: CATAGGRNNEQFF. CDR3 bases: TGTGCCACCGCGGGAGGCCGGAACAATGAGCAGTTCTTC. The V gene is TRBV6-1, the J gene TRBJ2-1; 8 nucleotides match TRBD2. The J segment lost 5 bases and the V segment lost 10 bases, leaving 7 bases of the junction unmatched. The CDR3 contains 13 residues. The V gene's germline CDR1 is MNHNS and CDR2 SASEGT.